The 27 T cell receptor beta chains below come from one sample, sequenced in a study of CD8+CD57+ T cells in acquired aplastic anemia (dated by TCRdb to the late 2010s). Sequencer: Illumina HiSeq 2000. TCR beta VDJ combination and CDR3 sequence profiling used genomic DNA as the template. The public reads were run again by TCRdb, first through fastp at Q25 and then through MiXCR, and only productive beta chains were kept. Merged by CDR3 protein, the rows form single entries marked with the most common genes and DNA. Here the sample has hundreds of thousands of distinct CDR3 sequences; approximately 86% occur a single time. Of the sample, over 35% is held by the ten largest clones. Patients chosen for sequencing had shown expansion of CD8+CD57+ cells by flow cytometry. Sequencing input: sorted CD4+, CD8+, or CD8+CD57+ T cells (not recorded which) from PBMCs. The receptors come from a human donor with aplastic anemia.

V gene TRBV15 combines with J gene TRBJ2-5; D is ambiguous. The germline V gene encodes CDR1 LNHNV and CDR2 YYDKDF (reference sequence). Trimming stripped 1 base from V and 3 bases from J, with 9 bases between. The CDR3 has 14 amino acids. This CDR3 reads CATSRGSVKETQYF. The CDR3 region has the DNA TGTGCCACCAGCAGAGGGTCAGTAAAAGAGACCCAGTACTTC.

V and J are TRBV2 and TRBJ1-2, with 9 bases that match TRBD1. J was trimmed by 2 bases and V by 8 bases; bases with no gene match: 12. The CDR3 is 16 residues long. CDR1 SNHLY and CDR2 FYNNEI come from the germline V gene. The CDR3 DNA is TGTGCCAGCGGCTTCGAACGCGGACAGGGGAACTATGGCTACACCTTC. Translated, it gives CASGFERGQGNYGYTF.

This clonotype was detected ten times or more. V is TRBV4-2 and J is TRBJ1-1; a weak D match, TRBD1 (6 bases). V was clipped by 2 bases and J by 7 bases, with 8 bases between them. The CDR3 totals 12 residues. Per the germline V gene, CDR1 is LGHNA and CDR2 is YNFKEQ. The CDR3 sequence is CASSQNRDEAFF. CDR3 DNA sequence: TGTGCCAGCAGCCAAAACAGGGATGAAGCTTTCTTT.

V and J are TRBV5-4 and TRBJ2-3; no clear D. Between the trimmed V and J ends, which lost 2 bases and 3 bases, there was a span of 4 bases. The CDR3 loop spans 12 amino acids. Germline V CDR1 and CDR2: SGHNT, YYREEE (reference sequence). The DNA for the CDR3 is TGTGCCAGCAGCTTTGCTACAGATACGCAGTATTTT. This codes for CASSFATDTQYF.

The rearrangement links TRBV15 to TRBJ2-3, with 11 bases lining up with TRBD2. Germline values: CDR1 LNHNV, CDR2 YYDKDF (reference sequence). This CDR3 is 17 amino acids long. Trimming cost V 3 bases and J 2 bases; bases outside gene matches: 7. The CDR3 reads CATSSATSGDPTDTQYF. The CDR3 DNA reads TGTGCCACCAGCAGTGCGACTAGCGGGGACCCCACAGATACGCAGTATTTT. The whole variable domain, remainder taken from reference TRBV15 and TRBJ2-3, is DAMVIQNPRYQVTQFGKPVTLSCSQTLNHNVMYWYQQKSSQAPKLLFHYYDKDFNNEADTPDNFQSRRPNTSFCFLDIRSPGLGDTAMYLCATSSATSGDPTDTQYFGPGTRLTVL.

The chain is built from TRBV5-4 and TRBJ1-2; the D is unclear. Germline CDR1 is SGHNT and CDR2 is YYREEE (reference sequence). The CDR3 covers 15 residues. V was cut by 2 bases and J by 6 bases, with 17 bases left in between. The CDR3 nucleotides are TGTGCCAGCAGCTTTACTAGCGCCCCGAAGGATGGCTACACCTTC. This encodes CASSFTSAPKDGYTF.

About this clonotype: The CDR3 end shows no conserved phenylalanine or tryptophan, and so a read error is likely. The limits of the CDR3 on the DNA are not certain, so only TCRdb's listed CDR3 is given. V usage is TRBV19 and J usage is TRBJ2-1; the DNA was not used to check the table's D call, TRBD1. Germline V lookup: CDR1 LNHDA, CDR2 SQIVND (reference sequence). Including both end residues, the CDR3 is 15 amino acids long. The CDR3 region is CASSEQGCTQPEQFG.

As to this clonotype: One end of the junction is discordant with germline, which a read error may explain. The V call is TRBV7-2, the J call TRBJ2-1; 9 nucleotides agree with TRBD2. Looked up from germline, CDR1 is SGHTA and CDR2 is FQGNSA. The CDR3 sequence is 16 residues long. CDR3 sequence (DNA): TGTGCCAGCAGCAGGACCGGGACTAGCACGTACAGTGAGCAGTTCTTC. Translation gives CASSRTGTSTYSEQFF.

Comments on this clonotype: The conserved phenylalanine or tryptophan normally closing the CDR3 is absent here, so this likely arose from a read error. It is unclear where the CDR3 begins or ends on the DNA, so no DNA is shown, and the CDR3 is as TCRdb lists it. The V gene is TRBV7-9, the J gene TRBJ2-1; TRBD1 was called by the table and not checked on the DNA. CDR1 is SEHNR, CDR2 FQNEAQ, per germline (reference sequence). The CDR3 has 13 amino acids, counting both end residues. CDR3 region: CASSRDGNNDRRS.

Comments on this clonotype: One end of the junction is discordant with germline, which a read error may explain. The chain joins TRBV7-9 to TRBJ2-3; TRBD1 matches 7 bases. Germline assignment: CDR1 SEHNR and CDR2 FQNEAQ (reference sequence). This CDR3 has 14 residues. The CDR3 reads CASSPATGALRYGF. In DNA, the CDR3 is TGTGCCAGCAGCCCAGCCACAGGGGCCCTACGGTATGGCTTT.

The V gene is TRBV2, the J gene TRBJ1-4; D call uncertain. Trimming left V 0 bases short and J 4 bases short, with 15 bases between. The CDR3 contains 17 residues. Germline V CDR1 and CDR2: SNHLY, FYNNEI. The CDR3 protein is CASSEAYSNQINEKLFF. The CDR3 bases are TGTGCCAGCAGTGAAGCCTATAGCAATCAGATTAATGAAAAACTGTTTTTT.

CDR3 in amino acids: CASRVGEYGYTF. The DNA of the CDR3 is TGTGCCAGCAGGGTAGGGGAGTATGGCTACACCTTC. The chain joins TRBV2 to TRBJ1-2; D may be TRBD1 (5 bases). Germline loops: CDR1 SNHLY, CDR2 FYNNEI. The CDR3 extends over 12 amino acids. V shed 6 bases and J shed 5 bases, with 10 bases lying between them. Looking up the rest from reference TRBV2 and TRBJ1-2 gives the full variable domain: EPEVTQTPSHQVTQMGQEVILRCVPISNHLYFYWYRQILGQKVEFLVSFYNNEISEKSEIFDDQFSVERPDGSNFTLKIRSTKLEDSAMYFCASRVGEYGYTFGSGTRLTVV.

In its sample, this clonotype was seen many times. The chain carries TRBV4-3 and TRBJ1-6; 7 bases are a match to TRBD1. The CDR3 is 14 amino acids. With 1 base clipped from V and 6 bases from J, the junction kept 0 bases outside the gene matches. Germline V CDR1 and CDR2: LGHNA, YSLEER. CDR3 loop: CASSQGDSNSPLHF. In DNA, the CDR3 is TGCGCCAGCAGCCAAGGGGACAGTAATTCACCCCTCCACTTT.

The V and J genes are TRBV15 and TRBJ2-1, with D perhaps assigned TRBD1 or TRBD2 (6 bases each). TRBJ2-7 matches the DNA end more closely, so the J call is doubtful. Germline CDR1 and CDR2: LNHNV and YYDKDF (reference sequence). The CDR3 length is 14 residues. CDR3 sequence reads: CATSGRGLVHEQYF. CDR3 DNA sequence: TGTGCCACCAGCGGCCGGGGGCTGGTCCACGAGCAGTACTTC.

The chain links TRBV19 to TRBJ1-6; TRBD1 is a possible D gene (6 bases). V dropped 8 bases and J dropped 7 bases, with 15 bases sitting between them. The CDR3 runs to 14 residues. Per the germline V gene, CDR1 is LNHDA and CDR2 is SQIVND (reference sequence). CDR3 sequence: CASCLGQGNSPLHF. DNA for the CDR3: TGTGCCAGTTGCCTCGGGCAGGGGAATTCACCCCTCCACTTT.

CDR3 coding DNA: TGTGCCAGCAGCTTAGATCTGACAGCGTGGAAGCAGTACGTC. This encodes CASSLDLTAWKQYV. V gene TRBV11-3 combines with J gene TRBJ2-7; D might be TRBD1 (5 bases). From germline, CDR1 is SGHNT and CDR2 YENEEA. Trimming took 0 bases from V and 8 from J, leaving 14 bases between them. The CDR3 runs 14 residues.

In the case of this clonotype: Germline and junction disagree at one end, which may indicate a read error. The genes are TRBV15 and TRBJ2-3, with D perhaps matching TRBD2 (5 bases). CDR1 is LNHNV and CDR2 is YYDKDF in the germline V gene (reference sequence). This CDR3 spans 14 amino acids. The CDR3: CASSIASDHDTQYF. The CDR3 coding sequence is TGTGCCAGCAGCATAGCGAGCGATCACGATACCCAGTATTTT.

The chain couples TRBV7-9 to TRBJ2-7; no firm D call. Per the germline V gene, CDR1 is SEHNR and CDR2 is FQNEAQ (reference sequence). Trimming left V 3 bases short and J 3 bases short, with 24 bases between. The CDR3 is 18 amino acids. The DNA of the CDR3 is TGTGCCAGCAGCTTGCACAGATTACTTACACCCCTCTACTACGAGCAGTACGTC. Its protein is CASSLHRLLTPLYYEQYV.

With respect to this clonotype: The CDR3 does not close with the conserved phenylalanine or tryptophan, likely indicating a read error. It is unclear where the CDR3 begins or ends on the DNA, so no DNA is shown, and the CDR3 is as TCRdb lists it. The rearrangement uses TRBV7-3 and TRBJ2-2. Germline V gives CDR1 SGHTA, CDR2 FQGTGA. The CDR3 is made up of 12 amino acids, end residues included. CDR3 sequence: CASSLVRGELIL.

Note on this clonotype: Germline is not matched at one junction end, which may reflect a read error. The chain is built from TRBV2 and TRBJ1-6; TRBD1 is a possible D gene (6 bases). The germline CDR1 and CDR2 sequences are SNHLY and FYNNEI. The CDR3 consists of 16 residues. The CDR3 sequence: CASRLGGGAEAFFLQF. Written as DNA, the CDR3 is TGTGCCAGCAGGCTGGGGGGGGGCGCTGAAGCTTTCTTTCTACAATTT.

A remark on this clonotype: The CDR3 does not end in the conserved phenylalanine or tryptophan, so this is likely a read error. No DNA is shown, since the ends of the CDR3 on it are uncertain; the CDR3 is the one TCRdb lists. This rearrangement joins TRBV7-3 to TRBJ2-7; TRBD2 is taken as the D call from the table, unchecked against the DNA. The CDR3 contains 14 residues when both ends are counted. The V gene's germline CDR1 is SGHTA and CDR2 FQGTGA. CDR3 residues: CASSISGGGIDTQS.

The rearrangement links TRBV7-9 to TRBJ1-2; D is perhaps TRBD1 (5 bases). V was clipped by 3 bases and J by 11 bases, with 25 bases between them. Germline V gene lookup returns CDR1 SEHNR and CDR2 FQNEAQ (reference sequence). The CDR3 totals 16 residues. This chain's CDR3 is CASSLTSAGSSYSYTF. DNA for the CDR3: TGTGCCAGCAGCTTGACTAGCGCAGGGAGCAGTTATTCGTACACCTTC.

This clonotype occurred a few times. This chain joins TRBV7-8 and TRBJ2-7, with D perhaps matching TRBD2 (8 bases). This CDR3 region has 17 residues. Per the germline V gene, CDR1 is SGHVS and CDR2 is FQNEAQ. V was clipped by 1 base and J by 1 base, with 17 bases between them. The CDR3 loop reads CASSLGSGTALSYEQYV. The CDR3 bases are TGTGCCAGCAGCTTAGGTAGCGGGACAGCCCTTTCCTACGAGCAGTACGTC.

This clonotype was observed a few times. The chain couples TRBV7-8 to TRBJ2-3; the match to TRBD1 covers 7 bases. CDR3 size: 15 residues. V lost 5 bases to trimming and J lost 8 bases; unmatched junction nucleotides: 13. Germline V CDR1 and CDR2: SGHVS, FQNEAQ. The CDR3 reads CASSVGGQRAATQYF. In DNA, the CDR3 is TGTGCCAGCAGCGTAGGGGGACAGCGCGCAGCTACGCAGTATTTT. The full variable domain, completed using reference TRBV7-8 and TRBJ2-3, is GAGVSQSPRYKVAKRGQDVALRCDPISGHVSLFWYQQALGQGPEFLTYFQNEAQLDKSGLPSDRFFAERPEGSVSTLKIQRTQQEDSAVYLCASSVGGQRAATQYFGPGTRLTVL.

As concerns this clonotype: One end of the junction does not line up with germline, which may come from a read error. The V gene is TRBV7-9, the J gene TRBJ2-5; 11 bases are a match to TRBD1. The CDR3 has 14 amino acids. CDR1 is SEHNR and CDR2 is FQNEAQ in the germline V gene (reference sequence). The CDR3 DNA follows: TGTGCCGGACAGGGGGCTAGGGAGACCCAGTACCTCTGGTTC. It yields the protein CAGQGARETQYLWF. The full variable domain, its missing parts supplied by reference TRBV7-9 and TRBJ2-5, is DTGVSQNPRHKITKRGQNVTFRCDPISEHNRLYWYRQTLGQGPEFLTYFQNEAQLEKSRLLSDRFSAERPKGSFSTLEIQRTEQGDSAMYLCAGQGARETQYLWFGPGTRLLVL.

This clonotype has more than one count but fewer than ten. J is TRBJ1-1 and V is TRBV27; TRBD1 might be the D (6 bases). Trimming took off 6 bases at V and 1 base at J, with 9 bases between the two ends. The CDR3 has 13 residues. Germline CDR1 MNHEY, CDR2 SMNVEV (reference sequence). The CDR3 sequence: CASRQGENTEAFF. Here the CDR3 DNA reads TGTGCCAGCAGACAGGGAGAGAACACTGAAGCTTTCTTT.

This CDR3 reads CASGDGGTDTRYVQSV. DNA of the CDR3: TGTGCCAGCGGGGACGGGGGCACCGATACGCGGTACGTTCAGTCAGTC. The rearrangement links TRBV2 to TRBJ2-7; D may match TRBD1 or TRBD2 (6 bases each). The CDR3 contains 16 residues. CDR1 SNHLY and CDR2 FYNNEI come from the germline V gene.